This TCR beta chain was captured in a study of blood T cell repertoires in COVID-19. The overall study: Sites in the United States, Italy and Spain provided acute and convalescent COVID-19 samples. The cDNA or gDNA used as material had been derived from T cells, B-cell-depleted T cells, or PBMCs.

This CDR3 comprises 14 residues. Germline values: CDR1 SNHLY, CDR2 FYNNEI. The V and J ends lost 6 bases and 2 bases, in that order; junction bases with no gene match: 4. This table comes from immunoSEQ multiplex PCR, and its TCRdb copy is limited to in-frame clones, with some not included. The sample includes 100,000 to 150,000 clones, approximately 88% of them seen just once. This clonotype was sampled from a woman aged 30 to 39 who had recovered from COVID-19. The V and J genes are TRBV2 and TRBJ1-2; 9 bases line up with TRBD1. The sample consisted of peripheral blood. This CDR3 reads CASREQGANYGYTF. CDR3 nucleotide sequence: TGTGCCAGCAGGGAACAGGGGGCAAACTATGGCTACACCTTC.